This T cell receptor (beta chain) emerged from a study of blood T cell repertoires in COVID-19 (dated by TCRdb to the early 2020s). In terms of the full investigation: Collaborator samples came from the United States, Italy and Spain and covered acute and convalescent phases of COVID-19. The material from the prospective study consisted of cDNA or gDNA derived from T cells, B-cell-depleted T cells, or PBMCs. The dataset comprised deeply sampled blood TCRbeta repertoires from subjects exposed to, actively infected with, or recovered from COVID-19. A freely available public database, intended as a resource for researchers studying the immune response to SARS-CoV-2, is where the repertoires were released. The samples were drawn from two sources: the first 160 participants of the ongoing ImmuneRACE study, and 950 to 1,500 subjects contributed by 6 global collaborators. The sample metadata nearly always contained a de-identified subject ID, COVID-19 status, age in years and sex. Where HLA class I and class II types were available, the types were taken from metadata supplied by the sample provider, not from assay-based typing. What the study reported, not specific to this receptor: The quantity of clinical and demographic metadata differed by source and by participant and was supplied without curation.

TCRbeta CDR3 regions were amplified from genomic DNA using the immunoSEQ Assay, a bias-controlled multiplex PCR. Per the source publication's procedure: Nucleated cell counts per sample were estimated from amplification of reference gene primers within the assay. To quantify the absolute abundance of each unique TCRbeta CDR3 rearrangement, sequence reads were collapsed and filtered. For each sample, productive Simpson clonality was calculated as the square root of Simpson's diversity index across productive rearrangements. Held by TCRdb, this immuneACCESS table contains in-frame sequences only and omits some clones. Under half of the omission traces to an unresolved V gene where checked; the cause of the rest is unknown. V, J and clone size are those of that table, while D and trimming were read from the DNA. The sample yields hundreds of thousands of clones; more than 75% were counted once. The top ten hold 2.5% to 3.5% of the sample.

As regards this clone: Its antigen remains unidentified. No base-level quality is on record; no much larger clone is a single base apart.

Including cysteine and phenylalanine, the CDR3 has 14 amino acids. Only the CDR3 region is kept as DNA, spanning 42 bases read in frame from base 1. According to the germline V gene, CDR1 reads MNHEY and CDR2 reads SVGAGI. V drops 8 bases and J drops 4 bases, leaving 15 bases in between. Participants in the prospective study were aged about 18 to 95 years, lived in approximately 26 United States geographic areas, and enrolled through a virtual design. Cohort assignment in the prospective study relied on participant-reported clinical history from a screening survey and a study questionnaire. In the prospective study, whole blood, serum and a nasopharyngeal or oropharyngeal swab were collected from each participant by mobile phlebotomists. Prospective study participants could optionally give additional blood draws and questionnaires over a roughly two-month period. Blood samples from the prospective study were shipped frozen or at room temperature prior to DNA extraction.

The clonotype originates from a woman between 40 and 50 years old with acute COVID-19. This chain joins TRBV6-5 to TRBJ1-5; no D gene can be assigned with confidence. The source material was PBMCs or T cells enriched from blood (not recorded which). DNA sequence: TGTGCCAGCTGTATGTCGGGGTTTAATCAGCCCCAGCATTTT. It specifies CASCMSGFNQPQHF.